The clone carrying this TCR beta chain was observed many times. The CDR3 runs 16 residues. With V trimmed by 5 bases and J by 8 bases, 15 bases remained unmatched. Looked up from germline, CDR1 is DFQATT and CDR2 is SNEGSKA (reference sequence). The authors prepared the TCRbeta library with unique molecular identifiers. TCRdb reprocessed the PCR reads with MiXCR, giving one entry per CDR3 protein. Among 240,000 or so distinct CDR3 sequences, approximately 12% were seen once, and the ten largest hold approximately 2.4%. This sample stems from a study of T-cell reconstitution after alpha-beta-depleted transplantation in children.

The rearrangement links TRBV20-1 to TRBJ1-6, with 7 bases matching TRBD1. This TCR derives from a human donor who donated a stem cell graft to a child with acute lymphoblastic leukemia. Sequenced here: PBMCs from the stem cell graft donor, sampled from the stem cell graft. CDR3 DNA: TGCAGTGCTTCACCCCCGAATGCAGGGGGACATTCACCCCTCCACTTT. Residues: CSASPPNAGGHSPLHF.